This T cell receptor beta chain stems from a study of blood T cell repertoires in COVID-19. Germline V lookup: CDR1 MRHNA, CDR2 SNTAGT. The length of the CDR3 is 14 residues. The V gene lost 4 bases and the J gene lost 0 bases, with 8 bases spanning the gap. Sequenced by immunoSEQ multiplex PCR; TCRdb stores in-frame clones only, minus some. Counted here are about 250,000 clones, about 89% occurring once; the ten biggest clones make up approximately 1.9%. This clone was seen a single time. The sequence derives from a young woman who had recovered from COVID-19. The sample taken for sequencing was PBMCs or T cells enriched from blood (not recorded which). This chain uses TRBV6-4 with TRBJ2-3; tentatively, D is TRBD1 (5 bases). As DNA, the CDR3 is TGTGCCAGCAGTGTCGACAGCAGCACAGATACGCAGTATTTT. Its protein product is CASSVDSSTDTQYF.